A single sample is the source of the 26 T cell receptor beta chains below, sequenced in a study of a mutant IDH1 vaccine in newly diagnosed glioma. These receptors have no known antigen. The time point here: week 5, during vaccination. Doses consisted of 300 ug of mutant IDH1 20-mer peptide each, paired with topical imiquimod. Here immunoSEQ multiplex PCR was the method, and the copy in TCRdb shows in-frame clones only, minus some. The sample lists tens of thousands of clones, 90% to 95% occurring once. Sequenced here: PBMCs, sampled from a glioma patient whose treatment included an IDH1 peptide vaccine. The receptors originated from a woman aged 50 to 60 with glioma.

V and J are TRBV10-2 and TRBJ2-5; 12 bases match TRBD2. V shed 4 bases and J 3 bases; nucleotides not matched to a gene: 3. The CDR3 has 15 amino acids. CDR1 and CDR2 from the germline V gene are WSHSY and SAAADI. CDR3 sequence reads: CASSAWTSGKETQYF. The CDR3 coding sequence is TGCGCCAGCAGTGCGTGGACTAGCGGGAAAGAGACCCAGTACTTC.

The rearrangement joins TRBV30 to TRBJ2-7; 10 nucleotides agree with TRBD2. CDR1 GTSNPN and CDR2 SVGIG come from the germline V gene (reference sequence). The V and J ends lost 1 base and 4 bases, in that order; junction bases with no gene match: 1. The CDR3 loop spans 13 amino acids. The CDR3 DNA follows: TGTGCCTGGAGTGAACTAGCGGGATACGAGCAGTACTTC. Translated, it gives CAWSELAGYEQYF.

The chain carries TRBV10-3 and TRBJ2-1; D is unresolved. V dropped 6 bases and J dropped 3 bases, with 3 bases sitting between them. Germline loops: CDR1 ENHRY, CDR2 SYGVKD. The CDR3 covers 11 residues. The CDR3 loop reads CAIRDYNEQFF. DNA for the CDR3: TGTGCCATCAGGGACTACAATGAGCAGTTCTTC.

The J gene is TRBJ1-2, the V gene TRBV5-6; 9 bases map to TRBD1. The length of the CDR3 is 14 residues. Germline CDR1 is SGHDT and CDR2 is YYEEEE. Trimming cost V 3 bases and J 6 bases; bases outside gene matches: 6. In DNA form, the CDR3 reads TGTGCCAGCAGCTCTTACAGGGGGCTGCATGGCTACACCTTC. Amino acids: CASSSYRGLHGYTF.

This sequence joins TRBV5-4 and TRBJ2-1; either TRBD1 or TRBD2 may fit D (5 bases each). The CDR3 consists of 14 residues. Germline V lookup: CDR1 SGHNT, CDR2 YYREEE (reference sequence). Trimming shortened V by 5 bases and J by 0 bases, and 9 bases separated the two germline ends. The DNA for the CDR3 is TGTGCCAGCAGATCAGGGAGCTCCTACAATGAGCAGTTCTTC. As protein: CASRSGSSYNEQFF.

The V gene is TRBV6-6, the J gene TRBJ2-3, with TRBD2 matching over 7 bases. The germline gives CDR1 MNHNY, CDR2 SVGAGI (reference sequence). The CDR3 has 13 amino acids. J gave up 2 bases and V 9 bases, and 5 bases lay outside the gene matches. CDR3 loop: CASKGLITDTQYF. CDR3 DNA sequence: TGTGCCAGTAAGGGACTAATCACAGATACGCAGTATTTT.

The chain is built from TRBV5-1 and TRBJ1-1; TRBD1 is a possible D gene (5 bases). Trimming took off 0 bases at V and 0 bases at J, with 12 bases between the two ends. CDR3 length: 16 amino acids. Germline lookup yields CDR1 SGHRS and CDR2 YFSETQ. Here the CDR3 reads CASSLGRDEMNTEAFF. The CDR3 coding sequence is TGCGCCAGCAGCTTGGGCAGGGACGAAATGAACACTGAAGCTTTCTTT.

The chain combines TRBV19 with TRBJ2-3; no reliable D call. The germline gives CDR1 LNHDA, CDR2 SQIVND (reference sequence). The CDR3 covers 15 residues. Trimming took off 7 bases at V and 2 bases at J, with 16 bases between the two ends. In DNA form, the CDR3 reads TGTGCCAGTACCACCGGGCGTTGGGACACAGATACGCAGTATTTT. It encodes CASTTGRWDTDTQYF.

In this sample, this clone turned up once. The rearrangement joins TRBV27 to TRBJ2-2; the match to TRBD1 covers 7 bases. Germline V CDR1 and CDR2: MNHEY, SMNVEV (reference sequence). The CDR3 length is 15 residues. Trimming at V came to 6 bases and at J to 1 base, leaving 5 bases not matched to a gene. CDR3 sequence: CASRTGQRNTGELFF. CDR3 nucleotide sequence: TGTGCCAGCAGGACGGGACAGAGGAACACCGGGGAGCTGTTTTTT.

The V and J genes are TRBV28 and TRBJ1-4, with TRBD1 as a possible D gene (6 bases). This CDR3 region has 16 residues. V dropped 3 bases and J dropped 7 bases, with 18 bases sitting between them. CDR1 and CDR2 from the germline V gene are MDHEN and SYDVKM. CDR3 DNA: TGTGCCAGCAGTTTTCGAGGGGGGTTTAGGCGTGAAAAACTGTTTTTT. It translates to CASSFRGGFRREKLFF.

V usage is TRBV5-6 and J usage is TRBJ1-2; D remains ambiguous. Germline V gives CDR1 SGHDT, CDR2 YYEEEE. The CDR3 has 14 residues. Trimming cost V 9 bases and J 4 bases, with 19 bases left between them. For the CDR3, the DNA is TGTGCCACCGGTCGAAGTGGCCTAGGCTATGGCTACACCTTC. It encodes CATGRSGLGYGYTF. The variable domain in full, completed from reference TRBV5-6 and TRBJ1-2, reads DAGVTQSPTHLIKTRGQQVTLRCSPKSGHDTVSWYQQALGQGPQFIFQYYEEEERQRGNFPDRFSGHQFPNYSSELNVNALLLGDSALYLCATGRSGLGYGYTFGSGTRLTVV.

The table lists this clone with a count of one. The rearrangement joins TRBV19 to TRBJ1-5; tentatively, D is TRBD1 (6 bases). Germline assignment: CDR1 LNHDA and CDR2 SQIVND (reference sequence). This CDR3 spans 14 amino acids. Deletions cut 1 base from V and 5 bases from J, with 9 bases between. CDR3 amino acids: CASSIVPGDQPQHF. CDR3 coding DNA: TGTGCCAGTAGTATAGTCCCAGGGGATCAGCCCCAGCATTTT.

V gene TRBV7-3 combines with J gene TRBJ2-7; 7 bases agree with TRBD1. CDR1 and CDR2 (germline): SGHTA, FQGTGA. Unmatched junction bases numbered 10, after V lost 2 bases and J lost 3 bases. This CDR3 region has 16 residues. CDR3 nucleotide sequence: TGTGCCAGCAGCTTAGGGAACAGGGGTTCGGGCTACGAGCAGTACTTC. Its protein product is CASSLGNRGSGYEQYF.

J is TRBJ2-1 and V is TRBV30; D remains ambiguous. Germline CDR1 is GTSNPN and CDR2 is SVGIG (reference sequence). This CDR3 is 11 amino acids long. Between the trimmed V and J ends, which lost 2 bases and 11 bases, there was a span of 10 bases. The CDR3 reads CAWSPSSKQFF. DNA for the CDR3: TGTGCCTGGAGTCCAAGTTCGAAGCAGTTCTTC.

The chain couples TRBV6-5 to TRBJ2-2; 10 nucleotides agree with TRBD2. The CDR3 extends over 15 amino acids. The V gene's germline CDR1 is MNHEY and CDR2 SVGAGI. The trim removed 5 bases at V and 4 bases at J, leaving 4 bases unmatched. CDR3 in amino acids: CASSRGLAITGELFF. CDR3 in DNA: TGTGCCAGCAGTCGGGGACTAGCGATCACCGGGGAGCTGTTTTTT.

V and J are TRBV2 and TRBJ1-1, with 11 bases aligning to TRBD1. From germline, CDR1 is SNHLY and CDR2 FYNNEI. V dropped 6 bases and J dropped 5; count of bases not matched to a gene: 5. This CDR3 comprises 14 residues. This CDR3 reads CASSGTGGWTEAFF. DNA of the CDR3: TGTGCCAGCAGCGGGACAGGGGGATGGACTGAAGCTTTCTTT.

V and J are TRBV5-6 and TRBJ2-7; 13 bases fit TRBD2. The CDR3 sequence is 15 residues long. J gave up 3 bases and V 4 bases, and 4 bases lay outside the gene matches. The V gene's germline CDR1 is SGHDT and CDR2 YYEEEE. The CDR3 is CASSIGTSGIYEQYF. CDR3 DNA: TGTGCCAGCAGCATTGGGACTAGCGGGATCTACGAGCAGTACTTC.

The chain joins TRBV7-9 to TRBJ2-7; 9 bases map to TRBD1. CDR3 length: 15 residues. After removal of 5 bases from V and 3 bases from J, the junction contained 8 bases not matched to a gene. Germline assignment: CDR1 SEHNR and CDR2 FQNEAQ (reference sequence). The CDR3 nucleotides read TGTGCCAGCAGCCCGACAGGGGGATGGGACTACGAGCAGTACTTC. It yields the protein CASSPTGGWDYEQYF.

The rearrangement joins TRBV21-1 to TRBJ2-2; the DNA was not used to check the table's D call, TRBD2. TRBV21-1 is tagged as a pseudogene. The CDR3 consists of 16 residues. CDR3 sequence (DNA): TGTGCCAGCAGCAAAGAGGGGGGGCCGGACACCGGGGAGCTGTTTTTT. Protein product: CASSKEGGPDTGELFF.

As DNA, the CDR3 is TGTGCCAGCTCAGCCCAGGGGCAGGCCTATGGCTACACCTTC. This codes for CASSAQGQAYGYTF. The rearrangement uses TRBV18 and TRBJ1-2, with D possibly TRBD1 on 6 matching bases. The CDR3 has 14 residues. From germline, CDR1 is KGHSH and CDR2 LQKENI. V was clipped by 5 bases and J by 4 bases, with 14 bases between them.

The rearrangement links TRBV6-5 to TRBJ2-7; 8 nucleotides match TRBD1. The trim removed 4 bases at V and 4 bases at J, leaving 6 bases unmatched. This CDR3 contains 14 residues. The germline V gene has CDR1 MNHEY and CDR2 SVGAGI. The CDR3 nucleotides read TGTGCCAGCAGTTTCGGGACAGGAGCTTACGAGCAGTACTTC. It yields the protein CASSFGTGAYEQYF.

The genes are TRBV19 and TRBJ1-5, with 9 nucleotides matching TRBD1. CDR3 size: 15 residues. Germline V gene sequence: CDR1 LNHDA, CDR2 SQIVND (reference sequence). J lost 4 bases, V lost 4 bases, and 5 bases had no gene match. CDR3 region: CASSRGQGPNQPQHF. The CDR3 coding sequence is TGTGCCAGTAGTAGGGGACAGGGACCAAATCAGCCCCAGCATTTT. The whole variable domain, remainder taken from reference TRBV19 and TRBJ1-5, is DGGITQSPKYLFRKEGQNVTLSCEQNLNHDAMYWYRQDPGQGLRLIYYSQIVNDFQKGDIAEGYSVSREKKESFPLTVTSAQKNPTAFYLCASSRGQGPNQPQHFGDGTRLSIL.

The CDR3, as DNA: TGCGCCAGCAGCCAAGCAACGGCGGGTACGCAGTATTTT. Translated: CASSQATAGTQYF. The rearrangement uses TRBV10-2 and TRBJ2-3, with D tentatively TRBD2 (5 bases). V was cut by 6 bases and J by 8 bases, with 15 bases left in between. In germline, CDR1 is WSHSY, CDR2 SAAADI. The CDR3 loop spans 13 amino acids.

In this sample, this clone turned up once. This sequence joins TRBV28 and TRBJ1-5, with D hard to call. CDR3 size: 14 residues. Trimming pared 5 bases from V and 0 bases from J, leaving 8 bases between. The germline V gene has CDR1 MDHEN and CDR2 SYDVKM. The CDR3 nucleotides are TGTGCCAGCAGTCCCCCCTATAGCAATCAGCCCCAGCATTTT. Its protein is CASSPPYSNQPQHF.

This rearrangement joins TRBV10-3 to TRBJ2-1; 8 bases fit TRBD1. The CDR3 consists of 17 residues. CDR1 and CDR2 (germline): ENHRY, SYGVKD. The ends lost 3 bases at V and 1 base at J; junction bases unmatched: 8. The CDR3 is CAISDAGQGYSYNEQFF. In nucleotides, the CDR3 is TGTGCCATCAGTGACGCCGGACAGGGATATTCCTACAATGAGCAGTTCTTC.

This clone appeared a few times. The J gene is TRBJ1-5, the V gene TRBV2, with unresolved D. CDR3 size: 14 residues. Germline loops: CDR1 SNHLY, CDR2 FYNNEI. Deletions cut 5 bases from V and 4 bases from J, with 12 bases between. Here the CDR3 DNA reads TGTGCCAGCAGTACGAGGGTGGGTAATCAGCCCCAGCATTTT. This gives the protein CASSTRVGNQPQHF.